This paragraph covers one T cell receptor beta chain sequence. The antigen is not known. The sample comes from a study of shared clonotypes between healthy human individuals. Background on the study: A couple of female and a few male donors aged 18 to 49 were enrolled. Broader study findings: Generation probabilities were higher for clonotypes shared across all four sorted-subset donors than for unshared ones. Sorted-subset sequencing, rarefaction showed, was incomplete despite large depth.

CDR1 and CDR2 (germline): SGHDN, FVKESK. The CDR3 is 16 residues long. V lost 4 bases to trimming and J lost 5 bases, with 18 bases between them. It was across several immunoSEQ plates that each subset's genomic DNA was evenly split. Only in-frame clones appear in the TCRdb table, and some are missing; sequencing was by immunoSEQ multiplex PCR. The sample holds fewer than 130,000 clones, less than 80% seen once. The sample taken for sequencing was memory CD8+ T cells sorted from blood. Sample subset: CD45RO+ cells pooled with CCR7-negative TemRA cells. The rearrangement links TRBV14 to TRBJ2-1; D might be TRBD2 (7 bases). The receptor comes from a woman in her twenties or thirties in good health. CDR3: CASSLGGGSGHNEQFF. Written as DNA, the CDR3 is TGTGCCAGCAGCCTGGGGGGCGGGAGTGGCCACAATGAGCAGTTCTTC.